This T cell receptor beta chain was captured by sequencing in a study of T cell changes during pregnancy in multiple sclerosis. Sequenced by immunoSEQ multiplex PCR; TCRdb stores in-frame clones only, minus some. Seen here are tens of thousands of clones, 90% observed once, and the top ten hold roughly 3%. CDR3 length: 15 residues. Germline V gene lookup returns CDR1 SEHNR and CDR2 FQNEAQ (reference sequence). The V segment lost 5 bases and the J segment 4 bases; nucleotides outside the gene matches: 9. The chain couples TRBV7-9 to TRBJ1-1; TRBD1 matches at 8 bases. The sample in question was CD8+ T cells from peripheral blood mononuclear cells, obtained before pregnancy. The receptor comes from a female donor with multiple sclerosis, enrolled in a pregnancy study. As DNA, the CDR3 is TGTGCCAGCAGCCCCCGGACAGGGCTAAGCACTGAAGCTTTCTTT. Its translation: CASSPRTGLSTEAFF.